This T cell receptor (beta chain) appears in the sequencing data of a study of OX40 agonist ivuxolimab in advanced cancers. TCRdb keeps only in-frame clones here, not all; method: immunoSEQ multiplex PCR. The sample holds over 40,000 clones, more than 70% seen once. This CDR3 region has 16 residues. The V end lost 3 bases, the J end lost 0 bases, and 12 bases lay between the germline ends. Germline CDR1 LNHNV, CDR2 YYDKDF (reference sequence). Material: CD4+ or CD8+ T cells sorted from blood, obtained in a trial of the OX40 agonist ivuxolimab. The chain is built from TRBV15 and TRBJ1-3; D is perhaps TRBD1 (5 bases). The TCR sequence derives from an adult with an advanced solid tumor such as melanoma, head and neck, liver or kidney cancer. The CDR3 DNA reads TGTGCCACCAGCAGGGGAGGGGCCACCTCTGGAAACACCATATATTTT. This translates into CATSRGGATSGNTIYF.